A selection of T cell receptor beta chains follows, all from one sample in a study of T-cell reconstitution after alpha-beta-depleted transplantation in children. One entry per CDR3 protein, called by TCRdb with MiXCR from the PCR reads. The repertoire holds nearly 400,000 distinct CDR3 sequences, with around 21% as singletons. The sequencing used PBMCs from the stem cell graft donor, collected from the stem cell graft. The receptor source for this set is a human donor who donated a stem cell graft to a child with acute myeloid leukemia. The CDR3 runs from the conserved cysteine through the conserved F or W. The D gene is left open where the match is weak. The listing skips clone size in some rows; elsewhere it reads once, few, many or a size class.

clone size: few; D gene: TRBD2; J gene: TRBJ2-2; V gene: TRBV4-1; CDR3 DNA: TGCGCCAGCAGCCAAGAGGGAGGGAGTGTCGGGGAGCTGTTTTTT; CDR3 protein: CASSQEGGSVGELFF
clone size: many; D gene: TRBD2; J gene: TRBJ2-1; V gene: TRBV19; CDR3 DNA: TGTGCCAGTAGTCTCGGACTAGTGATCCTCGATGAGCAGTTCTTC; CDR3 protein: CASSLGLVILDEQFF
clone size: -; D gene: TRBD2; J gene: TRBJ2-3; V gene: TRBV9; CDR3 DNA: TGTGCCAGCACCCGACTAGCGGGAGGCTCAGATACGCAGTATTTT; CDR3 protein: CASTRLAGGSDTQYF
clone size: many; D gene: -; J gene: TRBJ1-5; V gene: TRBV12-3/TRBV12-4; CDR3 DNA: TGTGCCAGCAAAGAAACCACGGCTCAGCCCCAGCATTTT; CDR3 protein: CASKETTAQPQHF
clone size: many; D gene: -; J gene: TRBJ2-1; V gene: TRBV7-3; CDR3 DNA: TGTGCCAGCAGCTTAGCTAAGAACAATGAGCAGTTCTTC; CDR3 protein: CASSLAKNNEQFF
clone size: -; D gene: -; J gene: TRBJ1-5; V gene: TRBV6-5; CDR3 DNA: TGTGCCAGCAGTCGACGGAGGAACAGGGACAATCAGCCCCAGCATTTT; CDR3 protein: CASSRRRNRDNQPQHF
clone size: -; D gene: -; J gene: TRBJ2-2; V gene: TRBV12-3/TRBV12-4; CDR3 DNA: TGTGCCAGCAGCCCCAGTGTAAACACCGGGGAGCTGTTTTTT; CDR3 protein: CASSPSVNTGELFF
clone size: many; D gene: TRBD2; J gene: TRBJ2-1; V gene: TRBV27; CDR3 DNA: TGTGCCAGCAGTTTATCGGCGGGACTAGCGGCAGACAATGAGCAGTTCTTC; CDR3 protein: CASSLSAGLAADNEQFF
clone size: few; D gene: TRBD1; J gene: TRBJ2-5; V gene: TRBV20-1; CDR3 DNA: TGCAGTGCTAGAGATTGGCGGACAGGGGAGTTCCAAGAGACCCAGTACTTC; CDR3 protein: CSARDWRTGEFQETQYF
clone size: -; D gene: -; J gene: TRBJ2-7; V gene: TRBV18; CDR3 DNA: TGTGCCAGCTCACCCTCGACAAGGGTATACGAGCAGTACTTC; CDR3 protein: CASSPSTRVYEQYF
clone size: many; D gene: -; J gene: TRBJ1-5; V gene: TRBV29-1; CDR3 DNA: TGCAGCGTTGAAGTCCCGGGCAATCAGCCCCAGCATTTT; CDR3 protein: CSVEVPGNQPQHF
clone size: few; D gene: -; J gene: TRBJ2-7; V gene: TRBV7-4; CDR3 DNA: TGTGCCAGCAGCTTAGGAGGATCGGCTGGGAGAGAGCAGTACTTC; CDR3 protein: CASSLGGSAGREQYF
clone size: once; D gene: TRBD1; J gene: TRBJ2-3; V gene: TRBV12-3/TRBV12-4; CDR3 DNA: TGTGCCAGCACCTCGACCAGGGGGATGAGGACAGATACGCAGTATTTT; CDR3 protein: CASTSTRGMRTDTQYF
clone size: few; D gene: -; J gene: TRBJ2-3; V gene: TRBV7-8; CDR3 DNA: TGTGCCAGCAGCTTACCCCCGAGGCGGCAGTCCACAGATACGCAGTATTTT; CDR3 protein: CASSLPPRRQSTDTQYF
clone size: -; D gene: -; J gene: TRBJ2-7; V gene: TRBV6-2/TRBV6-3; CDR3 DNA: TGTGCCAGCAGTGTTAAGGGAGGGCAGTACTTC; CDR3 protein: CASSVKGGQYF
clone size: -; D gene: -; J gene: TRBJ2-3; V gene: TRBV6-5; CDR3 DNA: TGTGCCAGCAGTTACTCGGGCCAAACAGATACGCAGTATTTT; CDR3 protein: CASSYSGQTDTQYF
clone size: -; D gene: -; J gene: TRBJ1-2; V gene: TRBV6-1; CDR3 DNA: TGTGCCAGCAGCCCAGACTGGAGGGAAGACTATGGCTACACCTTC; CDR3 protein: CASSPDWREDYGYTF
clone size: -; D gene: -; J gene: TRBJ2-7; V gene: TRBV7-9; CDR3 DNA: TGTGCCAGCAGCTTGTTGGGACCACCGGCGGGGCAGTACTTC; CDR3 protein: CASSLLGPPAGQYF
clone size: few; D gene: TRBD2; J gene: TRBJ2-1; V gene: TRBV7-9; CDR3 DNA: TGTGCCAGCAGCTTAGAAGGGACTAGCCTCGAGCAGTTCTTC; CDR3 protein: CASSLEGTSLEQFF
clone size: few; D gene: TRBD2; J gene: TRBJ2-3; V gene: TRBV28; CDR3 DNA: TGTGCCAGGGCCGGTCGCGGGAGGGCCCCAGATACGCAGTATTTT; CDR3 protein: CARAGRGRAPDTQYF
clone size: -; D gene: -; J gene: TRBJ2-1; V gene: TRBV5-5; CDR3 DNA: TGTGCCAGCAGCTCGGGCAGGGCGCCCAAACAATTCAGGGAGCAGTTCTTC; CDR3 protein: CASSSGRAPKQFREQFF
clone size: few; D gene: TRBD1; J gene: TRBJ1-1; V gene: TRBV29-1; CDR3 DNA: TGCAGCGGGGACAGGGCCGGCACTGAAGCTTTCTTT; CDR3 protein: CSGDRAGTEAFF
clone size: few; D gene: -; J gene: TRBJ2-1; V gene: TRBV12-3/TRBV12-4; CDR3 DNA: TGTGCCAGCACCCAACGGGGGAGCCCTGGGGAGCAGTTCTTC; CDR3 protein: CASTQRGSPGEQFF
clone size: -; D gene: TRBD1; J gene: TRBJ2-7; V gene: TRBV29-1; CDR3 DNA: TGCAGCGTTGGTTTGACCGGGACAGGGGCCTACGAGCAGTACTTC; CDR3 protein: CSVGLTGTGAYEQYF
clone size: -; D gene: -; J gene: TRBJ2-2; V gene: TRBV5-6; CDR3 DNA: TGTGCCAGCAGCGGGCTTAGCGGTTACACCGGGGAGCTGTTTTTT; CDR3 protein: CASSGLSGYTGELFF
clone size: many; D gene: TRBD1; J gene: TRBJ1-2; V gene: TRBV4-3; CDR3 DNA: TGCGCCAGCAGCCAATACAGGGGGGCGACTGGCTACACCTTC; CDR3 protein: CASSQYRGATGYTF
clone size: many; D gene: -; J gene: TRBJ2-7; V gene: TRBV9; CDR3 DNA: TGTGCCAGCAGCCGAACGACAGGAAACTACGAGCAGTACTTC; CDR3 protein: CASSRTTGNYEQYF
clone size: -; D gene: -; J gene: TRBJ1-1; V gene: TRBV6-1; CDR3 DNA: TGTGCCAGCAAACCGGACTTATGGAACACTGAAGCTTTCTTT; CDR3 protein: CASKPDLWNTEAFF
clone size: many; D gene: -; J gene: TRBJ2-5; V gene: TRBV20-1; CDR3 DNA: TGCAGTGCTAGTTTTATCGGGGAGACCCAGTACTTC; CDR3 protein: CSASFIGETQYF